The clone carrying this T cell receptor (beta chain) came up many times. Because this beta chain is a stray read in a library intended to capture alpha chains, its abundance should not be given much weight. Each TCR cDNA molecule bore a unique molecular identifier. TCRdb reprocessed the 5' RACE reads with MiXCR, giving one entry per CDR3 protein. The table records 10,000 to 15,000 distinct CDR3 sequences, around 5.2% of them present only once. This CDR3 region has 13 residues. Per the germline V gene, CDR1 is SGHNT and CDR2 is YYREEE (reference sequence). Trimming cost V 7 bases and J 5 bases, with 14 bases left between them. Specified time point: sample taken at primary tumor resection. Whole RNA was taken from tumor, nontumor lung or frozen PBMC; it was then sequenced unsorted. The donors, approximately 66 patients with untreated early-stage non-small cell lung cancer, provided the samples. This sample is drawn from a study of spatial heterogeneity in lung cancer. Study at large: Detection consistently yielded more beta chains than alpha chains. A unique TCR and UMI combination showed up more than ten times in raw reads, on average.

The receptor was isolated from a human donor with early-stage non-small cell lung cancer. V and J are TRBV5-4 and TRBJ2-3; possibly TRBD2 for D (6 bases). Sequenced material: lung tumor tissue, taken at surgery. The CDR3 region is CASGVEGGDTQYF. DNA of the CDR3: TGTGCCAGCGGAGTGGAGGGTGGAGATACGCAGTATTTT.